The rows below give T cell receptor beta chains drawn from one sample of a study of early T cells in non-severe SARS-CoV-2 infection. Each CDR3 protein is one row after TCRdb ran MiXCR on the 5' RACE reads. Here the sample spans tens of thousands of distinct CDR3 sequences, roughly 6.3% being singletons. The sample consisted of whole blood. Receptor source: an adult who was a healthcare worker with PCR-confirmed SARS-CoV-2 infection or an uninfected control (not recorded which). CDR3s include the opening cysteine and the closing phenylalanine or tryptophan. A D gene is named only where the DNA matches it firmly. Rows may omit the clone size; those that give it use once, few, many or a size class.

CSAYAGTNYNEQFF	TGCAGTGCATACGCCGGGACTAACTACAATGAGCAGTTCTTC	TRBD2	TRBV20-1	TRBJ2-1	many
CASLRLESSPLNTEAFF	TGTGCCAGCCTACGATTGGAGTCCTCACCTTTGAACACTGAAGCTTTCTTT	.	TRBV21-1	TRBJ1-1	many
CATSTGQGGLETQYF	TGTGCCACCAGCACAGGACAGGGAGGTTTGGAGACCCAGTACTTC	TRBD1	TRBV15	TRBJ2-5	few
CASSEQGYEQFF	TGTGCCAGCAGCGAGCAGGGGTATGAGCAGTTCTTC	.	TRBV7-2	TRBJ2-1	few
CASSPGTATGELFF	TGTGCCAGCAGCCCCGGGACAGCTACCGGGGAGCTGTTTTTT	TRBD1	TRBV7-9	TRBJ2-2	many
CASSFGTGTVGYTF	TGTGCCAGCAGTTTCGGGACAGGGACGGTCGGCTACACCTTC	TRBD1	TRBV27	TRBJ1-2	few
CASRKQQANYGYTF	TGTGCCAGTAGGAAACAGCAAGCTAACTATGGCTACACCTTC	.	TRBV19	TRBJ1-2	many
CASSLEARDMDTQYF	TGCGCCAGCAGCTTGGAGGCGCGGGACATGGATACGCAGTATTTT	.	TRBV5-1	TRBJ2-3	few
CSAREAGQPQHF	TGCAGTGCTAGAGAAGCGGGTCAGCCCCAGCATTTT	.	TRBV20-1	TRBJ1-5	many
CSAGGGQGHTEAFF	TGCAGTGCTGGGGGGGGCCAGGGACACACTGAAGCTTTCTTT	.	TRBV20-1	TRBJ1-1	.
CASKTQANEQFF	TGCGCCAGCAAGACCCAGGCCAATGAGCAGTTCTTC	.	TRBV5-1	TRBJ2-1	many
CASSQELGRYEQYF	TGCGCCAGCAGCCAAGAGTTAGGTCGTTACGAGCAGTACTTC	.	TRBV4-1	TRBJ2-7	many
CATSNVGSYNEQFF	TGTGCCACCAGCAATGTCGGGTCCTACAATGAGCAGTTCTTC	.	TRBV15	TRBJ2-1	.
CASRASRTSGYKNIQYF	TGTGCCAGCAGGGCCTCAAGGACTAGCGGATATAAAAACATTCAGTACTTC	TRBD2	TRBV6-5	TRBJ2-4	many
CVWRTSGNTIYF	TGTGTCTGGCGTACCTCTGGAAACACCATATATTTT	.	TRBV30	TRBJ1-3	.
CATRDSRQETQYF	TGTGCCACTCGGGACAGTCGCCAAGAGACCCAGTACTTC	TRBD1	TRBV24-1	TRBJ2-5	many
CSATETGTGISEQYF	TGCAGTGCTACCGAAACCGGGACAGGGATAAGCGAGCAGTACTTC	TRBD1	TRBV20-1	TRBJ2-7	few
CASRAGRFEKLFF	TGTGCCAGCAGGGCGGGGCGGTTTGAAAAACTGTTTTTT	.	TRBV3-1	TRBJ1-4	few
CASGMGADTQYF	TGTGCCAGCGGGATGGGCGCCGATACGCAGTATTTT	.	TRBV6-5	TRBJ2-3	.
CSAMDRISGNTIYF	TGCAGTGCTATGGACCGAATCTCTGGAAACACCATATATTTT	.	TRBV20-1	TRBJ1-3	few
CAWSGAVITDTQYF	TGTGCCTGGAGTGGGGCAGTGATCACAGATACGCAGTATTTT	.	TRBV30	TRBJ2-3	.
CASSPDANEQFF	TGTGCCAGCAGCCCGGACGCCAATGAGCAGTTCTTC	.	TRBV5-6	TRBJ2-1	many
CASSPGLVGIDTQYF	TGTGCCAGCTCACCGGGACTAGTGGGTATAGATACGCAGTATTTT	TRBD2	TRBV18	TRBJ2-3	many
CASSLGGGGEQFF	TGTGCCAGCAGCTTAGGCGGGGGCGGTGAGCAGTTCTTC	.	TRBV11-2	TRBJ2-1	.
CASRTGTGRSYEQYF	TGTGCCAGCAGAACGGGGACAGGGAGGTCCTACGAGCAGTACTTC	TRBD1	TRBV6-2/TRBV6-3	TRBJ2-7	many
CASSRGQGYEQYF	TGCGCCAGCAGCCGGGGGCAGGGTTACGAGCAGTACTTC	.	TRBV5-1	TRBJ2-7	few
CASSDGTSTDTQYF	TGTGCCAGCAGTGACGGGACTAGCACAGATACGCAGTATTTT	.	TRBV6-4	TRBJ2-3	many
CASKGGGSSYEQYF	TGTGCCAGCAAGGGAGGTGGCAGCTCCTACGAGCAGTACTTC	.	TRBV6-5	TRBJ2-7	.
CAISPGGRAVLYNEQFF	TGTGCCATCTCTCCGGGCGGGAGGGCCGTGTTATACAATGAGCAGTTCTTC	TRBD2	TRBV10-3	TRBJ2-1	many
CATSRDSHIQETQYF	TGTGCCACCAGCAGAGATTCACATATCCAAGAGACCCAGTACTTC	.	TRBV15	TRBJ2-5	many
CASRREGHSGANVLTF	TGCGCCAGCAGGCGGGAGGGCCACTCTGGGGCCAACGTCCTGACTTTC	TRBD2	TRBV10-1	TRBJ2-6	many
CASRGLADNNEQFF	TGTGCCAGCAGGGGCCTAGCGGATAACAATGAGCAGTTCTTC	TRBD2	TRBV2	TRBJ2-1	many
CASSTPVGTARTGELFF	TGTGCCAGTAGTACCCCAGTCGGGACGGCACGCACCGGGGAGCTGTTTTTT	.	TRBV6-5	TRBJ2-2	many
CASGRIETDTQYF	TGTGCCAGCGGGAGGATTGAGACGGATACGCAGTATTTT	.	TRBV2	TRBJ2-3	.
CASSPSGPQSDTQYF	TGCGCCAGCAGCCCGTCGGGCCCCCAATCAGATACGCAGTATTTT	.	TRBV4-1	TRBJ2-3	few
CASSSGRRETQYF	TGTGCCAGCTCGTCGGGGCGCCGAGAGACCCAGTACTTC	.	TRBV2	TRBJ2-5	.